This T cell receptor beta chain was sequenced in a study of graft-versus-host responses after intestinal transplantation (dated by TCRdb to about 2021). With respect to the entire study: Recipients received multivisceral, liver-intestinal, or isolated intestinal transplants. Every recipient was given anti-thymocyte globulin induction, then maintenance tacrolimus and steroids for 3 to 4 years. Graft-versus-host and host-versus-graft alloreactive T cell clones were tracked in the graft, circulation and bone marrow after intestinal transplantation using bulk TCR-beta CDR3 sequencing. Alloreactive clones were identified by sequencing pre-transplant mixed lymphocyte reaction products and comparing these products with unstimulated pre-transplant donor and recipient T cells. A cohort of about two dozen intestinal transplant recipients, including one retransplant, was enrolled, and a few patients lacking pretransplant specimens were excluded. Donor T cell macrochimerism was defined as a peak of at least 4% donor T cells among recipient peripheral blood mononuclear cells. Rather than going through the commercial service, samples from a few later patients were sequenced in-house on an Illumina MiSeq and processed with MiXCR. Study-level results and caveats: GvH clones were detected in recipient bone marrow, and some appeared earlier in ileal mucosa or blood, consistent with an intestinal mucosal origin. High GvH to HvG T cell clonal ratios were observed in the allografts of patients with donor T cell macrochimerism. Early after transplant, declines in HvG clones were associated with peak levels of circulating GvH clones. The relatively low number and heterogeneity of intestinal transplant patients limited the conclusions.

Looking up the germline V gene (reference sequence) yields CDR1 SEHNR and CDR2 FQNEAQ. V and J lose 2 bases and 5 bases, and a span of 12 bases separates them. Taken from cysteine to phenylalanine, the CDR3 has 14 residues. Just the 42-base CDR3 DNA is kept, in frame starting at base 1. Worth noting for this clone: Its target antigen remains unknown. Nothing much larger sits one base from this clone, and base qualities are not available.

The time point label for this specimen denotes: cells obtained before transplantation from donor or recipient. CD3+CD4+ and CD3+CD8+ populations were FACS-sorted from unstimulated pre-transplant donor and recipient cells taken from spleen or lymph nodes. Library construction relied on the immunoSEQ multiplex PCR assay. For most patients, genomic DNA was isolated with the Qiagen DNeasy Blood and Tissue Kit and shipped frozen to Adaptive Biotechnologies for TCR sequencing. For most patients, high-throughput TCR-beta CDR3 sequencing of genomic DNA was performed by Adaptive Biotechnologies. The original methods were these. TCR sequencing data for over 15 patients were retrieved from Adaptive's ImmunoSEQ software; three other patients were processed with MiXCR and VDJtools. CD4 versus CD8 sorting errors were corrected by removing sequences found in both subsets at a frequency ratio below 5:1. CDR3 nucleotide sequences shared between donor and recipient were removed because their origin could not be assigned. At least 2-fold expansion over unstimulated cells and a minimum CFSE-low frequency of 0.002% (template counts) or 0.001% (read counts) were required for clones to be classified as alloreactive. Mappable clones were those detected in sequenced pre-transplant spleen, lymph node, or MLR CFSE-low populations of the donor or recipient. Cumulative frequency of alloreactive clones was calculated as a percentage of all sequences weighted by copy number. The table was pulled from immuneACCESS by TCRdb, which kept in-frame rearrangements only. Such tables lose some clones; where checked, under half of the loss comes from unresolved V genes, and the rest has no known cause. V and J calls and clone size are those listed in that table; D and trimming were worked out from the DNA. Here the sample has roughly 97,000 clones; roughly 87% occur a single time. The top ten constitute approximately 0.97% of the sample.

The TCR comes from a human donor who received an intestinal transplant. The specimen was unstimulated CD4+ T cells sorted from spleen or lymph node cells, collected before intestinal transplant. The rearranged chain carries TRBV7-9 and TRBJ1-1; no D gene is confidently identified. This receptor carries the CDR3 CASSLYLLGTEAFF. The nucleotide sequence reads as follows: TGTGCCAGCAGCTTATATTTGTTGGGGACTGAAGCTTTCTTT.